The 9 T cell receptor beta chains below all came from one sample that was sequenced in a study of T cell responses to AZD1222 COVID-19 vaccine. Repertoires were generated with immunoSEQ multiplex PCR, while TCRdb's copy carries only in-frame clones and drops some. The sample records roughly 180,000 clones, about 90% being singletons. The sequencing here drew on peripheral blood, taken on day 0 of AZD1222 vaccination. These receptor sequences come from an adult in good health.

This chain joins TRBV5-1 and TRBJ1-4; D gene ambiguous. The CDR3 has 14 residues. Germline assignment: CDR1 SGHRS and CDR2 YFSETQ. V shed 6 bases and J shed 8 bases, with 17 bases lying between them. The CDR3 here is CASTHGPTGEKLFF. The CDR3 DNA is TGCGCCAGCACCCACGGTCCTACGGGGGAAAAACTGTTTTTT.

The CDR3 DNA reads TGTGCCAGCAGCTTAACGACTAGCGGGGGGTCTTCCTACGAGCAGTACTTC. Amino acids: CASSLTTSGGSSYEQYF. The chain recombines TRBV7-9 with TRBJ2-7; 13 nucleotides agree with TRBD2. Germline V gives CDR1 SEHNR, CDR2 FQNEAQ (reference sequence). After removal of 2 bases from V and 1 base from J, the junction contained 5 bases not matched to a gene. The CDR3 is made up of 17 amino acids. Variable domain in full (rest from reference TRBV7-9 and TRBJ2-7): DTGVSQNPRHKITKRGQNVTFRCDPISEHNRLYWYRQTLGQGPEFLTYFQNEAQLEKSRLLSDRFSAERPKGSFSTLEIQRTEQGDSAMYLCASSLTTSGGSSYEQYFGPGTRLTVT.

The CDR3 spells CASSSASVSTF. DNA for the CDR3: TGTGCCAGCAGTTCCGCCTCTGTCTCCACCTTC. The V and J genes are TRBV28 and TRBJ1-2; D is unresolved. V lost 4 bases to trimming and J lost 13 bases, with 13 bases between them. Germline assignment: CDR1 MDHEN and CDR2 SYDVKM. The CDR3 is made up of 11 amino acids.

The chain links TRBV13 to TRBJ2-3, with 14 bases aligning to TRBD2. This CDR3 is built from 19 residues. Per germline, CDR1 PRHDT and CDR2 FYEKMQ (reference sequence). V was clipped by 4 bases and J by 3 bases; unmatched bases: 12. This chain's CDR3 is CASSSLTSGRALETDTQYF. In DNA form, the CDR3 reads TGTGCCAGCAGCTCCCTGACTAGCGGGAGGGCTTTGGAGACAGATACGCAGTATTTT.

The rearrangement uses TRBV19 and TRBJ2-1; D remains ambiguous. Trimming pared 3 bases from V and 8 bases from J, leaving 11 bases between. This CDR3 comprises 13 residues. Germline lookup yields CDR1 LNHDA and CDR2 SQIVND (reference sequence). The CDR3 DNA sequence: TGTGCCAGTAGTATCCTGGGCGGACATGAGCAGTTCTTC. Its protein product is CASSILGGHEQFF.

This clone was recorded once. The chain combines TRBV7-2 with TRBJ2-3; D uncertain. Trimming removed 5 bases at V and 4 bases at J, with 10 bases between. This CDR3 has 13 residues. Per germline, CDR1 SGHTA and CDR2 FQGNSA. The CDR3 loop is CASSPGFSDTQYF. The CDR3 DNA is TGTGCCAGCAGCCCCGGTTTCTCAGATACGCAGTATTTT.

The genes are TRBV10-2 and TRBJ1-1; D remains unclear. This CDR3 is built from 14 residues. In germline, CDR1 is WSHSY, CDR2 SAAADI. V lost 6 bases, J lost 0 bases, and 11 bases lay in between. Here the CDR3 reads CASREEFVNTEAFF. CDR3 DNA: TGCGCCAGCAGAGAAGAATTCGTGAACACTGAAGCTTTCTTT.

V and J are TRBV5-4 and TRBJ2-5, with 7 positions matching TRBD1. The junction had 5 bases not matched to a gene; V was cut back by 1 base and J by 5 bases. The CDR3 is made up of 14 amino acids. Germline V gives CDR1 SGHNT, CDR2 YYREEE (reference sequence). Written as DNA, the CDR3 is TGTGCCAGCAGCTTGACAGGGGCGCCGGAGACCCAGTACTTC. It is translated as CASSLTGAPETQYF.

The chain has TRBV7-2 and TRBJ2-7; a possible D gene is TRBD1 (6 bases). V lost 0 bases and J lost 3, with 9 bases in between. CDR3 size: 14 residues. Germline loops: CDR1 SGHTA, CDR2 FQGNSA. DNA of the CDR3: TGTGCCAGCAGCTTAGCAGGACAGATCTACGAGCAGTACTTC. Amino acid sequence: CASSLAGQIYEQYF.